One and the same sample provided the 8 T cell receptor beta chains below, sequenced in a study of T cells in Graves' hyperthyroidism and ophthalmopathy. The CDR3 regions of TCR beta were amplified from RNA transcripts. TCR CDR3 underwent first-round RT-PCR with the HTBI primer set. Each CDR3 protein is one row after TCRdb ran MiXCR on the multiplex PCR reads. The data contain hundreds of thousands of distinct CDR3 sequences, around 13% of them singletons. The sample taken for sequencing was blood. The receptors derive from a woman aged 18 to 35 with Graves' hyperthyroidism.

On this clonotype: A much larger clone sits a single nucleotide away, making a read error possible. The V gene is TRBV2, the J gene TRBJ2-7; 9 bases agree with TRBD2. The J call may not be correct, given that the DNA end is closer to TRBJ2-1. This CDR3 is built from 17 residues. Germline CDR1 is SNHLY and CDR2 is FYNNEI. CDR3 sequence: CASSGGSGRTSSYEQFF. DNA of the CDR3: TGTGCCAGCAGTGGAGGTAGCGGGAGAACGAGCTCCTACGAGCAGTTCTTC.

This clonotype was counted many times. The DNA of the CDR3 is TGTGCCAGCAGGGGTTACATGATGAACACTGAAGCTTTCTTT. Encoded protein: CASRGYMMNTEAFF. This rearrangement joins TRBV6-2 or TRBV6-3 to TRBJ1-1; no clear D. The CDR3 is 14 residues long. Deletions cut 6 bases from V and 0 bases from J, with 11 bases between. In germline, CDR1 is MNHEY, CDR2 SVGEGT.

The genes are TRBV4-1 and TRBJ2-7; weak D call: TRBD1 (6 bases). The CDR3 covers 14 residues. Germline V gene data show CDR1 as MGHRA and CDR2 as YSYEKL. V lost 4 bases, J lost 2 bases, and 12 bases lay in between. Here the CDR3 reads CASSPLTGPYEQYF. The CDR3 DNA reads as TGCGCCAGCAGCCCATTGACAGGCCCCTACGAGCAGTACTTC.

The CDR3 protein is CPPLPGFPKNIQYF. The CDR3 region has the DNA TGTCCCCCCCTCCCAGGGTTCCCCAAAAACATTCAGTACTTC. This chain connects TRBV6-1 to TRBJ2-4; possibly TRBD1 for D (5 bases). The CDR3 extends over 14 amino acids. The germline CDR1 and CDR2 sequences are MNHNS and SASEGT.

The chain links TRBV7-2 to TRBJ2-1; TRBD2 matches at 8 bases. This CDR3 comprises 13 residues. In germline, CDR1 is SGHTA, CDR2 FQGNSA. The junction had 11 bases not matched to a gene; V was cut back by 5 bases and J by 14 bases. DNA for the CDR3: TGTGCCAGCAGCGACCCCGGGGGGGTCGGCAAGTTCTTC. Its protein is CASSDPGGVGKFF.

Many counts were recorded for this clonotype. The CDR3 DNA follows: TGTGCCAGCAGCGTAGCCCAGGGGGCTGGTTCGGGAGGCTACACCTTC. Encoded protein: CASSVAQGAGSGGYTF. This rearrangement joins TRBV9 to TRBJ1-2; 8 bases map to TRBD1. Germline assignment: CDR1 SGDLS and CDR2 YYNGEE. The CDR3 sequence is 16 residues long. V was clipped by 0 bases and J by 8 bases; unmatched bases: 12.

The chain joins TRBV7-2 to TRBJ2-1, with D possibly being TRBD2 (6 bases). CDR3 size: 16 residues. Germline V CDR1 and CDR2: SGHTA, FQGNSA. Trimming removed 5 bases at V and 4 bases at J, with 18 bases between. Here the CDR3 DNA reads TGTGCCAGCAGCCCCAGGACTATTTCTATATACAATGAGCAGTTCTTC. Translating gives CASSPRTISIYNEQFF.

This clonotype was counted ten times or more. In nucleotides, the CDR3 is TGTGCCAGCAGTTTTTCGCTAGTACGGCAAGAGACCCAGTACTTC. This encodes CASSFSLVRQETQYF. V usage is TRBV12-3 or TRBV12-4 and J usage is TRBJ2-5; D is unresolved. This CDR3 has 15 residues. V lost 3 bases to trimming and J lost 2 bases, with 13 bases between them.